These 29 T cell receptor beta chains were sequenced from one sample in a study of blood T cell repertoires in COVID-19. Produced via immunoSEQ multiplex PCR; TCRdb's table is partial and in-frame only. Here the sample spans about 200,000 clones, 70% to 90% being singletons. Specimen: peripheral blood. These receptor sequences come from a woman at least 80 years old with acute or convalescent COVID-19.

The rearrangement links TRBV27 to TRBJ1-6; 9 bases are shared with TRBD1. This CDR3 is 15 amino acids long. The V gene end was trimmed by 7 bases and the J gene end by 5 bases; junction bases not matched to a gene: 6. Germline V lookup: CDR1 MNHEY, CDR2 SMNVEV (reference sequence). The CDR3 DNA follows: TGTGCCAGCACCCAGGACAGGGGAAATAATTCACCCCTCCACTTT. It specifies CASTQDRGNNSPLHF.

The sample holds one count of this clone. The CDR3 region is CASSLVVGVAGRNYTF. CDR3 sequence (DNA): TGTGCCAGCAGCTTGGTTGTTGGGGTAGCGGGTCGTAACTACACCTTC. J is TRBJ1-2 and V is TRBV5-8; D not certain. The germline gives CDR1 SGHTS, CDR2 YDEGEE. The CDR3 extends over 16 amino acids. V dropped 0 bases and J dropped 10 bases, with 22 bases sitting between them.

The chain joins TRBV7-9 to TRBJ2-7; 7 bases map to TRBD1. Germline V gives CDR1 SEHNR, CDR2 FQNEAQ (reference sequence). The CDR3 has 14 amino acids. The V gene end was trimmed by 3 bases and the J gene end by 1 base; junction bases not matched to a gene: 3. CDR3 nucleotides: TGTGCCAGCAGCTTCTCACAGGGGTCCTACGAGCAGTACTTC. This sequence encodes CASSFSQGSYEQYF. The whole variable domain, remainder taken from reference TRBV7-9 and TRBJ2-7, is DTGVSQNPRHKITKRGQNVTFRCDPISEHNRLYWYRQTLGQGPEFLTYFQNEAQLEKSRLLSDRFSAERPKGSFSTLEIQRTEQGDSAMYLCASSFSQGSYEQYFGPGTRLTVT.

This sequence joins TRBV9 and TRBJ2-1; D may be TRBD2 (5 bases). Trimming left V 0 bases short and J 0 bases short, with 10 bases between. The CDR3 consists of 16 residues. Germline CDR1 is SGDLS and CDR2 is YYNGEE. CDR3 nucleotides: TGTGCCAGCAGCGTAGTTGGGAGAAGCTCCTACAATGAGCAGTTCTTC. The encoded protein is CASSVVGRSSYNEQFF.

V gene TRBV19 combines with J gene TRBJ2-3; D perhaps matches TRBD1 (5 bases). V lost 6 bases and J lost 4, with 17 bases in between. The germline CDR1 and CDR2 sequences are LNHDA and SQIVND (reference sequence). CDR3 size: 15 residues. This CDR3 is CASRRWGSQADTQYF. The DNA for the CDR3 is TGTGCCAGTAGGCGATGGGGCTCACAAGCAGATACGCAGTATTTT.

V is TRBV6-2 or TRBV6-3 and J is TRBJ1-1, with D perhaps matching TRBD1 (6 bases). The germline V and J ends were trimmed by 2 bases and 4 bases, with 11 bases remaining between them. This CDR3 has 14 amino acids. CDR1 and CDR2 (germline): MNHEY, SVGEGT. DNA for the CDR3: TGTGCCAGCAGTTACGCAGGGGTGGCCACTGAAGCTTTCTTT. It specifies CASSYAGVATEAFF.

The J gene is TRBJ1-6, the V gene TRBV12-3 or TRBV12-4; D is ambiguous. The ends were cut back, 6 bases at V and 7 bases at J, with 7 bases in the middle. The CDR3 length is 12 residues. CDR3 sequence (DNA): TGTGCCAGCAGCCTTCTAAATTCACCCCTCCACTTT. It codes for CASSLLNSPLHF.

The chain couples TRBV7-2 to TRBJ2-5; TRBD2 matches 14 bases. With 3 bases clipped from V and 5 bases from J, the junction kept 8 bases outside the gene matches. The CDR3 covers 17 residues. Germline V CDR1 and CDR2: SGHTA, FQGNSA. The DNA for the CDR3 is TGTGCCAGCAGCTTCGGGACTAGCGGGAGAGGAGAGGAGACCCAGTACTTC. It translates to CASSFGTSGRGEETQYF.

CDR3 nucleotides: TGTGCCAGCAGCTTGTCCGGGGGGGAAGGAAAACTGTTTTTT. Translating gives CASSLSGGEGKLFF. This chain joins TRBV7-3 and TRBJ1-4, with D tentatively TRBD1 (5 bases). Trimming cost V 3 bases and J 10 bases, with 15 bases left between them. The germline V gene encodes CDR1 SGHTA and CDR2 FQGTGA. There are 14 residues in the CDR3.

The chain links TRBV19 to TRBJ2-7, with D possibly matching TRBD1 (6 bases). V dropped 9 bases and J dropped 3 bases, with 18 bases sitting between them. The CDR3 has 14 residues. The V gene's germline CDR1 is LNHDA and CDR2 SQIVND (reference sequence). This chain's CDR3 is CASSLLGTNYEQYF. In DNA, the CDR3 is TGTGCCAGCTCACTCCTCGGGACAAACTACGAGCAGTACTTC.

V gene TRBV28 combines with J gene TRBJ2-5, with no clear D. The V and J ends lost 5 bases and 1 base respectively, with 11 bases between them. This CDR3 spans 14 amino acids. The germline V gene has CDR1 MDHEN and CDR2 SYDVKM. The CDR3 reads CASSLINLQETQYF. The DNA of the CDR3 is TGTGCCAGCAGTCTTATAAATCTCCAAGAGACCCAGTACTTC.

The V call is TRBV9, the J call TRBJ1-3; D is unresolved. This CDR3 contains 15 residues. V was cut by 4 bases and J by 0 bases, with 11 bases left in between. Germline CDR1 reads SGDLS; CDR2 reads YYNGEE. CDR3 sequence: CASSLDWGSGNTIYF. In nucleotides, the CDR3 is TGTGCCAGCAGCTTGGACTGGGGCTCTGGAAACACCATATATTTT.

The CDR3 sequence: CASSQDPLGDTQYF. In DNA form, the CDR3 reads TGCGCCAGCAGCCAAGACCCACTCGGAGATACGCAGTATTTT. The rearrangement links TRBV4-3 to TRBJ2-3, with unresolved D. Trimming took off 0 bases at V and 5 bases at J, with 9 bases between the two ends. CDR3 length equals 14 residues. CDR1 LGHNA and CDR2 YSLEER come from the germline V gene.

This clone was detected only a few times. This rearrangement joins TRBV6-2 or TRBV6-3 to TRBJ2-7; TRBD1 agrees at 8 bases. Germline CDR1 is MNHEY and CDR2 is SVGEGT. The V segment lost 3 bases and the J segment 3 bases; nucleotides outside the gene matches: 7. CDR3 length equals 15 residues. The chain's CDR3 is CASSYPGTGSYEQYF. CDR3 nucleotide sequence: TGTGCCAGCAGTTATCCCGGGACAGGTAGCTACGAGCAGTACTTC.

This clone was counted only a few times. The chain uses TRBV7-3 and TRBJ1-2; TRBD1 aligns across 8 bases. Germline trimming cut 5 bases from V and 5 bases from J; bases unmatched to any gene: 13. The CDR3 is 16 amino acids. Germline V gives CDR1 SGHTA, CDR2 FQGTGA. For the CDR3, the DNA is TGTGCCAGCAGCGCCACCCAACAGGGGGGGGTGTATGGCTACACCTTC. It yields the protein CASSATQQGGVYGYTF.

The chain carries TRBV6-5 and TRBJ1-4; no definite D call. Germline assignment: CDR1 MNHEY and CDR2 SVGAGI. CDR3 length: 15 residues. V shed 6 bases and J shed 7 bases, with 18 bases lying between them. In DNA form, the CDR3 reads TGTGCCAGCAGCCCCGTAGGAGGTTATGGTGAAAAACTGTTTTTT. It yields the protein CASSPVGGYGEKLFF.

DNA of the CDR3: TGTGCCAGCAGTCTTCCAGGGGAGCAGTACTTC. Residues: CASSLPGEQYF. The chain joins TRBV6-5 to TRBJ2-7; tentative D call: TRBD1 (5 bases). CDR1 is MNHEY, CDR2 SVGAGI, per germline. Trimming removed 5 bases from V and 7 bases from J, with 9 bases in between. The CDR3 sequence is 11 residues long.

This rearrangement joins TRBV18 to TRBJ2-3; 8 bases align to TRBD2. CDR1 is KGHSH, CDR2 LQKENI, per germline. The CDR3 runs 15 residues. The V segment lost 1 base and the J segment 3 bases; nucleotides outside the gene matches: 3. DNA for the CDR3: TGTGCCAGCTCACCACTTAGCGGGATAACAGATACGCAGTATTTT. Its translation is CASSPLSGITDTQYF.

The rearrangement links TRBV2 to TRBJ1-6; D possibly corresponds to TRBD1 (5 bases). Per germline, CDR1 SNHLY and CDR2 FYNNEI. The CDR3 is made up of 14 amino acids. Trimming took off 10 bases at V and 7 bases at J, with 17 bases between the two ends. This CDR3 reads CATAAGLLNSPLHF. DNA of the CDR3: TGTGCCACAGCAGCGGGACTACTAAATTCACCCCTCCACTTT. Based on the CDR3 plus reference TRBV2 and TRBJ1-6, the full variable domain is EPEVTQTPSHQVTQMGQEVILRCVPISNHLYFYWYRQILGQKVEFLVSFYNNEISEKSEIFDDQFSVERPDGSNFTLKIRSTKLEDSAMYFCATAAGLLNSPLHFGNGTRLTVT.

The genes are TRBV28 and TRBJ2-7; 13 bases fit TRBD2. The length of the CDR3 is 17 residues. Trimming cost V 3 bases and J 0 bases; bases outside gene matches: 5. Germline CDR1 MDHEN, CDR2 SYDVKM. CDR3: CASSFGTSGIYSYEQYF. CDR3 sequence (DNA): TGTGCCAGCAGTTTCGGGACTAGCGGGATCTACTCCTACGAGCAGTACTTC.

This chain's CDR3 is CSVEEIQGTEAFF. The DNA for the CDR3 is TGCAGCGTTGAAGAAATACAGGGGACTGAAGCTTTCTTT. The V and J genes are TRBV29-1 and TRBJ1-1, with 7 positions matching TRBD1. Germline lookup yields CDR1 SQVTM and CDR2 ANQGSEA. Losses at the gene ends were 0 bases for V and 5 bases for J; bases not matched to a gene: 3. CDR3 length: 13 residues.

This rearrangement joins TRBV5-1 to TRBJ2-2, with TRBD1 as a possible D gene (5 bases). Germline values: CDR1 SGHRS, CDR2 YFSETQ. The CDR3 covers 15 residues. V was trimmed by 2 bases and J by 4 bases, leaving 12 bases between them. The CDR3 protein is CASSLGQTGTGELFF. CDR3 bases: TGCGCCAGCAGCTTAGGACAAACCGGCACCGGGGAGCTGTTTTTT. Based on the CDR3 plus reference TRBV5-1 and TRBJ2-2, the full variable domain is KAGVTQTPRYLIKTRGQQVTLSCSPISGHRSVSWYQQTPGQGLQFLFEYFSETQRNKGNFPGRFSGRQFSNSRSEMNVSTLELGDSALYLCASSLGQTGTGELFFGEGSRLTVL.

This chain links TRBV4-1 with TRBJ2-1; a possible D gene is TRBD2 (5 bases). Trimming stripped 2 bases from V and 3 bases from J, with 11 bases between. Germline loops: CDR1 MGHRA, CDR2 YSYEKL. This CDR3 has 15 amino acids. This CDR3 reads CASSQPPADYNEQFF. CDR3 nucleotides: TGCGCCAGCAGCCAACCTCCAGCGGACTACAATGAGCAGTTCTTC.

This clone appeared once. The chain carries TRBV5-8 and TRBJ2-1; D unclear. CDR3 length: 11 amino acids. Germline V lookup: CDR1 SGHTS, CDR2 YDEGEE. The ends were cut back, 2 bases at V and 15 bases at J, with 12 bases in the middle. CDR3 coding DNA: TGTGCCAGCAGCTTTGAGGTTTCGCGGTTCTTC. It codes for CASSFEVSRFF.

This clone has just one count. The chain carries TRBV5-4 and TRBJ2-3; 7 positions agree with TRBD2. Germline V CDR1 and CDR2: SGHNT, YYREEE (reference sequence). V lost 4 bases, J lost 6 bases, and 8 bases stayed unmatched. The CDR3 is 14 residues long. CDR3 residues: CASSRSTSKDTQYF. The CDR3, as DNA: TGTGCCAGCAGCCGATCGACTAGCAAGGATACGCAGTATTTT.

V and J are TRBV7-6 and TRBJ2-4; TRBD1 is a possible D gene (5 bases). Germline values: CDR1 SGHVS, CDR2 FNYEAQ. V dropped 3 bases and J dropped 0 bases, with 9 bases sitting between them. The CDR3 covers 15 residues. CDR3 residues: CASSFAGIAKNIQYF. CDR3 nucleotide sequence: TGTGCCAGCAGCTTCGCAGGGATAGCCAAAAACATTCAGTACTTC.

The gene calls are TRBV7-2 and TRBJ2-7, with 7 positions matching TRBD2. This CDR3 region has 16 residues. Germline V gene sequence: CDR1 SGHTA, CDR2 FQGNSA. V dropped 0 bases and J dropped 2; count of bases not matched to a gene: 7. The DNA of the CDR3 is TGTGCCAGCAGCTTAGCGGGGGGAGGGAACCCCTACGAGCAGTACTTC. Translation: CASSLAGGGNPYEQYF.

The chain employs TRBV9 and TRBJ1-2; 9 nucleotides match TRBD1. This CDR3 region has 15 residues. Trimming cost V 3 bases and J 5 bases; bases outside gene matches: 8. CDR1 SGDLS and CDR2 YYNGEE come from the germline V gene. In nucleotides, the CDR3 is TGTGCCAGCAGCGGATGGAGGGACAGGGAATATGGCTACACCTTC. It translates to CASSGWRDREYGYTF. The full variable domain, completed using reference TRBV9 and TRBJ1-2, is DSGVTQTPKHLITATGQRVTLRCSPRSGDLSVYWYQQSLDQGLQFLIQYYNGEERAKGNILERFSAQQFPDLHSELNLSSLELGDSALYFCASSGWRDREYGYTFGSGTRLTVV.

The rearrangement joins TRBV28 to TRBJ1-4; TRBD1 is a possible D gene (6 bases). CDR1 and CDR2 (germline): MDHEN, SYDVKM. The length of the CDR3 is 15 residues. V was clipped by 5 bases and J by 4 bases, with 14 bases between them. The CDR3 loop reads CASSPTRTVNEKLFF. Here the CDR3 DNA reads TGTGCCAGCAGTCCCACTAGGACAGTTAATGAAAAACTGTTTTTT.